This entry features one TCR beta chain sequence. V was pared by 5 bases and J by 2 bases, with 2 bases of the junction left unmatched. This CDR3 has 13 residues. CDR1 is SEHNR and CDR2 is FQNEAQ in the germline V gene (reference sequence). The sample belongs to a study of blood T cell repertoires in COVID-19. Study at large: There were acute and convalescent COVID-19 samples, and they came from the United States, Italy and Spain.

Clinical history as reported by participants underpinned cohort assignment. Recovered status in Cohort 3 required two negative PCRs, clearance, or symptom resolution. In the authors' workflow: Estimation of nucleated cell counts was performed using reference gene primer amplification. Clones were sequenced by immunoSEQ multiplex PCR, and TCRdb holds only the in-frame ones, with some missing. The D gene and trimming were derived from the DNA, and the V and J assignments and clone size from that table. The sample yields about 400,000 clones, 87% seen once. The receptor was derived from a woman aged 45-60 years who had recovered from COVID-19. Sequencing was performed on PBMCs or T cells enriched from blood (not recorded which). The rearrangement uses TRBV7-9 and TRBJ1-2, with 7 nucleotides matching TRBD1. CDR3 sequence reads: CASSEGQNYGYTF. In DNA, the CDR3 is TGTGCCAGCAGCGAGGGACAGAACTATGGCTACACCTTC.